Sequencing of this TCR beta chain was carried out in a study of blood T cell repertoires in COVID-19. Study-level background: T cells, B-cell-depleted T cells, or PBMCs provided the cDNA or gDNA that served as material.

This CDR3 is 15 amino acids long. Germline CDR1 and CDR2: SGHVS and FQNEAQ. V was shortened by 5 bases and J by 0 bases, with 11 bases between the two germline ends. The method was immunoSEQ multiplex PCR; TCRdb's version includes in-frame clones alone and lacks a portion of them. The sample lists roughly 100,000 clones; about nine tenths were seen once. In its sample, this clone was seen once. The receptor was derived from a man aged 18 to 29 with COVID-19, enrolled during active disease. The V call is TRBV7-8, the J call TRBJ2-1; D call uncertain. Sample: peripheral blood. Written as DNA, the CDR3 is TGTGCCAGCAGCCCGAGGATAATCTCCTACAATGAGCAGTTCTTC. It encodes CASSPRIISYNEQFF.